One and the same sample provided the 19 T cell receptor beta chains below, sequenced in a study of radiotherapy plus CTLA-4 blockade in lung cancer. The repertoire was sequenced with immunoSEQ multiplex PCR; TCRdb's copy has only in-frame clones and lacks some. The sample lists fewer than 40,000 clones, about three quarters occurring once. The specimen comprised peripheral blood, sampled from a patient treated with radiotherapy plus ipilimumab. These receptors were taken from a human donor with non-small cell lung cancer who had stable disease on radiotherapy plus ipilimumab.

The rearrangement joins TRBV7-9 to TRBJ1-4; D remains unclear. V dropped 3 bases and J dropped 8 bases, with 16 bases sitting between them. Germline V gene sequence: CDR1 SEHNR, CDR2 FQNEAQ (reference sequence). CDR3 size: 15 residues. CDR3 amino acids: CASSFRTQWQEKLFF. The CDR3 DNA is TGTGCCAGCAGCTTCCGGACTCAGTGGCAGGAAAAACTGTTTTTT.

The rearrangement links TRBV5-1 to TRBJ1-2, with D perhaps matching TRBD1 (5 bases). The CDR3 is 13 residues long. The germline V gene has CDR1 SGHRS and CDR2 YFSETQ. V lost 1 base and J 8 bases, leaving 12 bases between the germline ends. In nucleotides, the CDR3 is TGCGCCAGCAGCTTGAAGACAGATTCCGGCTACACCTTC. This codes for CASSLKTDSGYTF. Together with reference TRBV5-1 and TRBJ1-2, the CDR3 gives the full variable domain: KAGVTQTPRYLIKTRGQQVTLSCSPISGHRSVSWYQQTPGQGLQFLFEYFSETQRNKGNFPGRFSGRQFSNSRSEMNVSTLELGDSALYLCASSLKTDSGYTFGSGTRLTVV.

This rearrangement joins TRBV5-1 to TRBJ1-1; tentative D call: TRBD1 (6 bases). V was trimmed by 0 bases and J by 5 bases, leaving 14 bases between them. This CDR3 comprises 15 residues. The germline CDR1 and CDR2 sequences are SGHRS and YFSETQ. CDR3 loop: CASSLEGGGRTEAFF. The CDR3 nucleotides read TGCGCCAGCAGCTTGGAAGGAGGGGGTAGGACTGAAGCTTTCTTT. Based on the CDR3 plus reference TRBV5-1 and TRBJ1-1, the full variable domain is KAGVTQTPRYLIKTRGQQVTLSCSPISGHRSVSWYQQTPGQGLQFLFEYFSETQRNKGNFPGRFSGRQFSNSRSEMNVSTLELGDSALYLCASSLEGGGRTEAFFGQGTRLTVV.

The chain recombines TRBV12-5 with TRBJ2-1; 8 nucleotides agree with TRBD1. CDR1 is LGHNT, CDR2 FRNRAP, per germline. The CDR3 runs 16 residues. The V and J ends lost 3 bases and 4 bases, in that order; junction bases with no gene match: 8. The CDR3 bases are TGTGCTAGTGGTTTCTCCCCCAGGGGGCGATACAATGAGCAGTTCTTC. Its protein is CASGFSPRGRYNEQFF.

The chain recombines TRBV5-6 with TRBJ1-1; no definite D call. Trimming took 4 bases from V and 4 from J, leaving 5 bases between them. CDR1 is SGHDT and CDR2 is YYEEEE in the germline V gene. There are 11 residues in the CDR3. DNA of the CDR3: TGTGCCAGCAGCAGAGTCACTGAAGCTTTCTTT. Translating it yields CASSRVTEAFF.

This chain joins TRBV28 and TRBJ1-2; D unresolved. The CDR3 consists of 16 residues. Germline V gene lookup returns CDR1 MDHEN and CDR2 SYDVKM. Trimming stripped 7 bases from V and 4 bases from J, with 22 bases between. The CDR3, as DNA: TGTGCCAGCAAGAGCTTATCTCAGTCGGTAGCCTATGGCTACACCTTC. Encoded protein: CASKSLSQSVAYGYTF.

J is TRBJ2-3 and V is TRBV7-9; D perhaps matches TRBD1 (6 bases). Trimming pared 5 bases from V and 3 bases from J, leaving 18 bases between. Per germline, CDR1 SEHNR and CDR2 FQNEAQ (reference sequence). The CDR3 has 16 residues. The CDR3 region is CASSIPWGLHTDTQYF. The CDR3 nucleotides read TGTGCCAGCAGCATCCCATGGGGGCTGCATACAGATACGCAGTATTTT.

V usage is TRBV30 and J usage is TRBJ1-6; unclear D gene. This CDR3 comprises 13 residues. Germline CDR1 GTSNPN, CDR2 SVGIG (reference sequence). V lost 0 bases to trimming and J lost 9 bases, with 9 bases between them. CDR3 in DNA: TGTGCCTGGAGTGTAGGCAAGGGTTCACCCCTCCACTTT. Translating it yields CAWSVGKGSPLHF. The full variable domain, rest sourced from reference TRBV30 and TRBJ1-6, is SQTIHQWPATLVQPVGSPLSLECTVEGTSNPNLYWYRQAAGRGLQLLFYSVGIGQISSEVPQNLSASRPQDRQFILSSKKLLLSDSGFYLCAWSVGKGSPLHFGNGTRLTVT.

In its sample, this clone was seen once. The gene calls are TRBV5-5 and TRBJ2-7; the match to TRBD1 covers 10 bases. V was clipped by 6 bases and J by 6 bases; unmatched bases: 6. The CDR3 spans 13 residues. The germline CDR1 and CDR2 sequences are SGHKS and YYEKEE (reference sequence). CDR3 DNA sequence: TGTGCCAGCAAGGTGACAGGGGGCGGCGAGCAGTACGTC. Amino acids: CASKVTGGGEQYV.

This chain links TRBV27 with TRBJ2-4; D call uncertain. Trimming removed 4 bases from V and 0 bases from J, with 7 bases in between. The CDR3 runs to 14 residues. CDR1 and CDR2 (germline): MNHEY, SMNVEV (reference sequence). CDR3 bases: TGTGCCAGCAGTTCCCCACTAGCCAAAAACATTCAGTACTTC. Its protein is CASSSPLAKNIQYF.

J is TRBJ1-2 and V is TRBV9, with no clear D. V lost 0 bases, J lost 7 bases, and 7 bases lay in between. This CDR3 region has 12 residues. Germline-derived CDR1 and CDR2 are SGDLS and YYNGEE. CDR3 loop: CASSVAKGGYTF. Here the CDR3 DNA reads TGTGCCAGCAGCGTAGCTAAGGGTGGCTACACCTTC.

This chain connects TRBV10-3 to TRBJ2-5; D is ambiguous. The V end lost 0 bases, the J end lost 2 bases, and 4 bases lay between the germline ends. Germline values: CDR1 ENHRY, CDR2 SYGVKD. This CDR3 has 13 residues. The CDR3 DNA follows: TGTGCCATCAGTGAGTCGCTACAAGAGACCCAGTACTTC. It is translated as CAISESLQETQYF.

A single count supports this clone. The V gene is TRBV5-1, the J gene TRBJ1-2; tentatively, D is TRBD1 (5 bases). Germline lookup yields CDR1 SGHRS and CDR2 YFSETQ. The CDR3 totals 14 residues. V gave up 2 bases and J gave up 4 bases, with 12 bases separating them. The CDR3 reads CASSLDSLGYGYTF. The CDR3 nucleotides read TGCGCCAGCAGCTTAGACAGTTTGGGCTATGGCTACACCTTC.

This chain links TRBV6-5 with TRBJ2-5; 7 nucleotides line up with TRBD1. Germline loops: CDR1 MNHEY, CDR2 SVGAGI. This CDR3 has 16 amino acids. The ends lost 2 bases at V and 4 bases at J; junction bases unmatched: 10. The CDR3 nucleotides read TGTGCCAGCAGTTACCGCCGCAGGGGGACGGGAGAGACCCAGTACTTC. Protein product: CASSYRRRGTGETQYF.

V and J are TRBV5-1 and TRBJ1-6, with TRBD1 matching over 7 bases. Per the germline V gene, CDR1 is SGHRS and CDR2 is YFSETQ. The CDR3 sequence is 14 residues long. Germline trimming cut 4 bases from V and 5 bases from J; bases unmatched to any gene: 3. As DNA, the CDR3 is TGCGCCAGCAGCGTACAGGGGAATAATTCACCCCTCCACTTT. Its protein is CASSVQGNNSPLHF.

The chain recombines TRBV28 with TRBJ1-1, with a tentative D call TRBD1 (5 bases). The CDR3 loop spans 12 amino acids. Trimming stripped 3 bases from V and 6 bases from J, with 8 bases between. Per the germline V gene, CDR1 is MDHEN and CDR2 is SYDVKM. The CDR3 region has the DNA TGTGCCAGCAGTTTGGGGGGATCTGAAGCTTTCTTT. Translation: CASSLGGSEAFF.

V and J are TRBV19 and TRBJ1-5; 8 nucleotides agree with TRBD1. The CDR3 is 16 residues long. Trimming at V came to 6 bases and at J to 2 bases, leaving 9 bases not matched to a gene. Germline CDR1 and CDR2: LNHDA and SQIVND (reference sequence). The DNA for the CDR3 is TGTGCCAGTAGGCGCGCGCCGGGACAGGGCAATCAGCCCCAGCATTTT. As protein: CASRRAPGQGNQPQHF.

The CDR3 DNA follows: TGTGCCAGTTCCGTCCAGGGAGGAGCTTTCTTT. Translated, it gives CASSVQGGAFF. The V gene is TRBV6-1, the J gene TRBJ1-1, with D tentatively TRBD1 (5 bases). V shed 9 bases and J shed 10 bases, with 15 bases lying between them. The CDR3 loop spans 11 amino acids. CDR1 and CDR2 (germline): MNHNS, SASEGT.

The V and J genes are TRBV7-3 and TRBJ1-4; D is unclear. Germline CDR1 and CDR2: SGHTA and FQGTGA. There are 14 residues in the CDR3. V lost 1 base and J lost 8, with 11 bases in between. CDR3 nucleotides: TGTGCCAGCAGCTTAAACCCTAAGGACGAAAAACTGTTTTTT. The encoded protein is CASSLNPKDEKLFF.